This T cell receptor beta chain stems from a study of identical twins (dated by TCRdb to 2015 to 2016). In the study overall: TCR alpha and beta repertoires from monozygotic twins, unrelated adults of various ages and cord blood were deep-sequenced to test whether fetal clonotypes persist. To rule out contamination, replicate twin experiments were performed at different times with different library preparation protocols. On the study overall, not on this receptor specifically: Recombination models systematically underestimated out-of-frame TCR alpha sharing in monozygotic twins but agreed with sharing between unrelated individuals. Zero-insertion analyses could be partly confounded by invariant T cells such as MAIT and iNKT, though diverse VJ usage argued against such confounding for most clonotypes. Compared with coincidental sharing between unrelated individuals, an excess of low generation-probability sequences was observed among out-of-frame TCR alpha sequences shared between twins. Because the same donors could not be followed over many years, conclusions were based on cross-sectional statistical analysis. In beta out-of-frame sequences, excess twin sharing was weaker, because having fewer shared sequences lowered the signal-to-noise ratio. Abundant cord blood beta clonotypes had fewer insertions, young adult naive repertoires showed a similar but weaker trend, and memory repertoires showed no such trend.

Every donor in the study was a healthy Caucasian. The twin cohort comprised three pairs of female monozygotic twins, all aged roughly 18 to 29 years. Peripheral blood mononuclear cells were the source from which RNA for the TCR libraries was isolated. This clonotype was seen repeatedly, ten times or more. Its antigen remains undetermined. No base quality information exists; no much larger clone differs at one position. Its CDR3 holds 15 amino acids, cysteine through phenylalanine. Only the CDR3 portion is preserved as DNA: 45 bases, with reading frame beginning at the first base. V and J are trimmed by 10 bases and 8 bases, and the gene matches miss 14 bases of the junction. Reading the germline V gene gives CDR1 ENHRY and CDR2 SYGVKD. Libraries were prepared through 5' RACE. Sequencer: Illumina HiSeq 2000. A universal primer binding site was added through template switching, and the final cDNA carried a unique molecular identifier so that TCR cDNA molecules could be counted accurately. Specific primers in the conserved constant-segment region were used to synthesize first-strand cDNA for the TCR alpha and beta chains. To control for contamination, each cDNA library was double barcoded with a SMART-Mk sample barcode plus Illumina barcodes. TruSeq adapter sequences along with Illumina sample barcodes were introduced in two successive PCR steps. Sequencing of the TCR alpha and beta cDNA libraries was done on the Illumina HiSeq platform using custom primers. For the original study's pipeline: Unique molecular identifiers were extracted from raw reads with MiGEC, and CDR3 positions were determined with MiXCR. For each individual, recombination models were inferred using an EM algorithm with the repgenHMM and IGoR tools. The analysis of shared clonotypes was done with the tcR package in R, with sharing normalized by the product of cloneset sizes. To study raw recombination free of thymic and clonal selection effects, out-of-frame nonproductive sequences were analyzed. TCRdb handled the public reads itself, with Q25 trimming in fastp and clone calling in MiXCR, and kept productive beta chains. Identical CDR3 proteins give one entry, which carries the most common genes and DNA. Here the V and J calls rest on TCRdb's processing, not on the authors' analysis. The sample has 550,000 to 800,000 distinct CDR3 sequences on record, about 7.1% of them singletons. The top ten constitute 1.6% of the sample.

These data are also associated with another study on yellow fever vaccine responses in identical twins. The second paper states: The authors reported that the T cell response to vaccination in identical twins appeared partly convergent and partly personalized. The study precisely tracked vaccine-responding T cell clones in identical twins.

The chain employs TRBV10-3 and TRBJ1-2, with 12 bases in between that match TRBD1. The sequenced sample was PBMCs. This sequence originates from a young woman in good health. Here the CDR3 is given as CATDQPGQGAGGYTF. The DNA reads TGTGCCACCGACCAACCGGGACAGGGGGCGGGAGGCTACACCTTC.